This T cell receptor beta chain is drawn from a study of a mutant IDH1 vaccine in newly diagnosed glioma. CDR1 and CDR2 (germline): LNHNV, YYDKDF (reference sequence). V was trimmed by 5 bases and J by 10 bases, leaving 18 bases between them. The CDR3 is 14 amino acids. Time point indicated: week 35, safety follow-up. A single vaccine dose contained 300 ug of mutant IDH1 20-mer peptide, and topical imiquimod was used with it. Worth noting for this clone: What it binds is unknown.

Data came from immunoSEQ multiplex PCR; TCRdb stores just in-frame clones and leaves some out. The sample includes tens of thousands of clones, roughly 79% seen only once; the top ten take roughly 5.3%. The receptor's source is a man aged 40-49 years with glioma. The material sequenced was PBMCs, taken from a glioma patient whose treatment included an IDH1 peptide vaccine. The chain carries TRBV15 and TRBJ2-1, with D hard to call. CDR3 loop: CATSLRTSMGEQFF. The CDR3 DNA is TGTGCCACCAGCTTACGTACCTCGATGGGGGAGCAGTTCTTC.